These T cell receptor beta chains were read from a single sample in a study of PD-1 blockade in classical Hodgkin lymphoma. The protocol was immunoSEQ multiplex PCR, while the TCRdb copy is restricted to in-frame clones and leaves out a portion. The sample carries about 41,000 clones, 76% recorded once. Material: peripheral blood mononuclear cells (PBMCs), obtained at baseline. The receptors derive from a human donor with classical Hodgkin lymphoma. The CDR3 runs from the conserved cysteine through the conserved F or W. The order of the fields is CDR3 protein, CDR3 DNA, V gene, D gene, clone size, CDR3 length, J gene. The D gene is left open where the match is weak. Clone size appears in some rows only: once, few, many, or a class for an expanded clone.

CASSSGTQVSEQYF	TGTGCCAGCTCCTCCGGGACCCAGGTCTCCGAGCAGTACTTC	TRBV6-5	-	-	14	TRBJ2-7
CASSIAGSYGYTF	TGTGCCAGTAGTATTGCGGGGTCCTATGGCTACACCTTC	TRBV19	-	-	13	TRBJ1-2
CATQLMEGFRGYTF	TGTGCCACCCAGCTAATGGAAGGTTTTCGCGGCTACACCTTC	TRBV6-5	-	many	14	TRBJ1-2
CASSLGATGRETQYF	TGTGCCAGCAGCTTAGGGGCGACAGGGAGGGAGACCCAGTACTTC	TRBV11-2	-	-	15	TRBJ2-5
CASSRDRGNTIYF	TGTGCCAGCAGCAGGGACAGGGGAAACACCATATATTTT	TRBV5-6	TRBD1	few	13	TRBJ1-3
CAWSVLSGSQSGELFF	TGTGCCTGGAGTGTACTCAGCGGGAGTCAGTCCGGGGAGCTGTTTTTT	TRBV30	TRBD2	-	16	TRBJ2-2
CASSEQAGADTQYF	TGTGCCAGCAGTGAACAGGCAGGAGCAGATACGCAGTATTTT	TRBV6-1	-	-	14	TRBJ2-3
CASSETGVGNTEAFF	TGTGCCAGCAGCGAAACAGGGGTAGGGAACACTGAAGCTTTCTTT	TRBV9	TRBD1	once	15	TRBJ1-1
CASSWTGNEQYF	TGTGCCAGCAGCTGGACAGGGAACGAGCAGTACTTC	TRBV7-9	TRBD1	-	12	TRBJ2-7
CASSSLAAETQYF	TGTGCCAGCAGTTCACTAGCGGCAGAGACCCAGTACTTC	TRBV6-5	TRBD2	-	13	TRBJ2-5
CASSEGASGNYEQYF	TGTGCCAGCAGTGAAGGGGCTAGCGGGAACTACGAGCAGTACTTC	TRBV6-1	TRBD2	few	15	TRBJ2-7
CASSSFPSVANEQYF	TGTGCCAGCAGCTCATTCCCCTCGGTAGCGAACGAGCAGTACTTC	TRBV7-9	-	many	15	TRBJ2-7
CASSLVPLGIAGMGYTF	TGTGCCAGCAGCTTAGTCCCCCTCGGGATTGCGGGGATGGGCTACACCTTC	TRBV7-2	-	-	17	TRBJ1-2
CASSPRTPQTGELFF	TGTGCCAGCTCACCCCGGACACCGCAAACCGGGGAGCTGTTTTTT	TRBV18	-	few	15	TRBJ2-2
CAWRGPANTGELFF	TGTGCCTGGAGAGGGCCAGCGAACACCGGGGAGCTGTTTTTT	TRBV30	-	-	14	TRBJ2-2
CASSQYPPGLAVYNEQFF	TGTGCCAGCAGCCAATACCCGCCCGGACTAGCGGTCTACAATGAGCAGTTCTTC	TRBV4-2	TRBD2	-	18	TRBJ2-1
CASSLTLAGRGHEQFF	TGTGCCAGCAGCTTAACACTAGCGGGCAGGGGTCATGAGCAGTTCTTC	TRBV7-6	TRBD2	-	16	TRBJ2-1
CASSSVLAGDYEQYF	TGTGCCAGCAGCTCAGTACTAGCGGGAGACTACGAGCAGTACTTC	TRBV7-6	TRBD2	-	15	TRBJ2-7
CASSLQGGSPNEQYF	TGTGCCAGCAGCCTCCAGGGGGGCTCTCCCAACGAGCAGTACTTC	TRBV7-2	-	-	15	TRBJ2-7
CASSFPGQTSGNTIYF	TGTGCCAGCAGTTTCCCAGGACAGACCTCTGGAAACACCATATATTTT	TRBV27	-	-	16	TRBJ1-3
CASSPNRGTVNTGELFF	TGTGCCAGCAGTCCAAACAGGGGGACAGTAAACACCGGGGAGCTGTTTTTT	TRBV25-1	TRBD1	few	17	TRBJ2-2
CASSPWTVQETQYF	TGTGCCAGCAGCCCTTGGACAGTCCAAGAGACCCAGTACTTC	TRBV5-5	-	-	14	TRBJ2-5
CASSSSNRRGQGASGYTF	TGCGCCAGCAGCTCATCCAACCGACGAGGACAGGGGGCCTCTGGCTACACCTTC	TRBV5-1	TRBD1	-	18	TRBJ1-2
CASNILQGGRTEAFF	TGTGCCAGCAACATCCTACAGGGCGGGAGGACTGAAGCTTTCTTT	TRBV28	-	few	15	TRBJ1-1
CAISESTAAQETQYF	TGTGCCATCAGTGAGTCGACAGCGGCCCAAGAGACCCAGTACTTC	TRBV10-3	-	-	15	TRBJ2-5
CASSLGLGQSYEQYF	TGTGCCAGCAGCTTAGGCCTCGGCCAGTCCTACGAGCAGTACTTC	TRBV7-2	-	-	15	TRBJ2-7
CASSRGPQSNTGELFF	TGCGCCAGCAGTAGGGGCCCGCAGTCGAACACCGGGGAGCTGTTTTTT	TRBV10-1	-	-	16	TRBJ2-2
CASSLAGQGRNSPLHF	TGCGCCAGCAGCTTGGCAGGACAGGGGCGTAATTCACCCCTCCACTTT	TRBV5-1	TRBD1	-	16	TRBJ1-6
CASSPRTLKGEQYF	TGTGCCAGCTCACCTCGGACCCTAAAGGGCGAGCAGTACTTC	TRBV18	-	-	14	TRBJ2-7
CASSLNQETQYF	TGTGCCAGCAGCTTGAACCAAGAGACCCAGTACTTC	TRBV5-6	-	-	12	TRBJ2-5
CASSLRVSGSGSEQYF	TGTGCCAGCAGTTTACGCGTTAGCGGGAGTGGGAGCGAGCAGTACTTC	TRBV27	TRBD2	-	16	TRBJ2-7